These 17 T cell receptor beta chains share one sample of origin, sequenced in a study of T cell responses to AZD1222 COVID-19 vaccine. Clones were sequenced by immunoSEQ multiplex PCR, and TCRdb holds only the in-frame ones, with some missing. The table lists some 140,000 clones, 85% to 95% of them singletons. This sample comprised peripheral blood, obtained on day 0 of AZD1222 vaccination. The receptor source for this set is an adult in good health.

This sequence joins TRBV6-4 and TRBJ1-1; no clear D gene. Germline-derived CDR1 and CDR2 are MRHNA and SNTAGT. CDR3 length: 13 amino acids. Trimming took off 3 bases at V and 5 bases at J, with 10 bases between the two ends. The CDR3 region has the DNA TGTGCCAGCAGTGAGAGCGGGAGGACTGAAGCTTTCTTT. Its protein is CASSESGRTEAFF.

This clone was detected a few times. This chain's CDR3 is CASSVTGSGQYF. The CDR3 nucleotides are TGTGCCAGCAGCGTAACAGGGTCCGGGCAGTACTTC. The chain couples TRBV2 to TRBJ2-7; the D gene is possibly TRBD1 (6 bases). Trimming stripped 6 bases from V and 9 bases from J, with 15 bases between. This CDR3 contains 12 residues. CDR1 and CDR2 (germline): SNHLY, FYNNEI.

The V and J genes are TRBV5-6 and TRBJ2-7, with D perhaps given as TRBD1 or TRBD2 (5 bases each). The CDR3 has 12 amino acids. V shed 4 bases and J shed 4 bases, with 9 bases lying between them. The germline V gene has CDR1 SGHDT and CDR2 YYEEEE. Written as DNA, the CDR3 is TGTGCCAGCAGCCCGAGGGGATACGAGCAGTACTTC. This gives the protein CASSPRGYEQYF.

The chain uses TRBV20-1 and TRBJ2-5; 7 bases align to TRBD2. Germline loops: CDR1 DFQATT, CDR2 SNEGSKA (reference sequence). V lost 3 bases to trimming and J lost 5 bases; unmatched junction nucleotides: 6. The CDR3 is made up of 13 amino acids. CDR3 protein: CSASAAGRETQYF. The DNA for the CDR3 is TGCAGTGCTAGTGCAGCGGGACGGGAGACCCAGTACTTC.

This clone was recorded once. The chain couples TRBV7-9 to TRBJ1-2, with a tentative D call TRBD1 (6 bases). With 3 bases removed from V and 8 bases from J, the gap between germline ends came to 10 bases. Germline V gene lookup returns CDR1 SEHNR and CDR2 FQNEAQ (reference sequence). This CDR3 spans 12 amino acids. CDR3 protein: CASSFGGEGYTF. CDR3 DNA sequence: TGTGCCAGCAGCTTCGGGGGCGAAGGCTACACCTTC. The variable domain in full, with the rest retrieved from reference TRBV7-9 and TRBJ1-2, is DTGVSQNPRHKITKRGQNVTFRCDPISEHNRLYWYRQTLGQGPEFLTYFQNEAQLEKSRLLSDRFSAERPKGSFSTLEIQRTEQGDSAMYLCASSFGGEGYTFGSGTRLTVV.

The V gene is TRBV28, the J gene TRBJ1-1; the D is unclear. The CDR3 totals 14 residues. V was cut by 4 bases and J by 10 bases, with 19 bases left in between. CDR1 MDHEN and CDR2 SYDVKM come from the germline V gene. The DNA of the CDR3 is TGTGCCAGCAGTTCCGATTCTCGGGGAAGCGGAGCTTTCTTT. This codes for CASSSDSRGSGAFF.

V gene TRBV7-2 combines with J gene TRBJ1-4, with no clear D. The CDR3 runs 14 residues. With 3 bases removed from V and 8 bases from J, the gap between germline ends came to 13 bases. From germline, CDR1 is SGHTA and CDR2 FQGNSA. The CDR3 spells CASSFLKSGEKLFF. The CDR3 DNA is TGTGCCAGCAGCTTCTTAAAGTCTGGGGAAAAACTGTTTTTT.

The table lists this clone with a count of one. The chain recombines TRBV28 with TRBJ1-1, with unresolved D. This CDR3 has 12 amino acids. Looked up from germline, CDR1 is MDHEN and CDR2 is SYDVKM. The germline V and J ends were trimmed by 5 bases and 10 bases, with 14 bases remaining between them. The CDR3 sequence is CASSPPSLGAFF. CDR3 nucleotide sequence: TGTGCCAGCAGTCCACCTTCCCTCGGAGCTTTCTTT.

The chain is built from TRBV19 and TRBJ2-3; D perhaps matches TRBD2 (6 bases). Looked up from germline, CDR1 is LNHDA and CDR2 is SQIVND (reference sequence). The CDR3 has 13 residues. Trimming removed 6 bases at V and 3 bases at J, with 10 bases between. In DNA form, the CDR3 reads TGTGCCAGTAGGTTTAGCGGAACAGATACGCAGTATTTT. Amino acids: CASRFSGTDTQYF. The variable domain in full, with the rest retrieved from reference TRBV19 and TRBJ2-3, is DGGITQSPKYLFRKEGQNVTLSCEQNLNHDAMYWYRQDPGQGLRLIYYSQIVNDFQKGDIAEGYSVSREKKESFPLTVTSAQKNPTAFYLCASRFSGTDTQYFGPGTRLTVL.

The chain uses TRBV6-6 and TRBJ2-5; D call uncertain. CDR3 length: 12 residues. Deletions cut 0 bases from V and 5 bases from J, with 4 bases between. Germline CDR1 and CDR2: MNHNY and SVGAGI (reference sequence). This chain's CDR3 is CASSYSTETQYF. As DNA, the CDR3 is TGTGCCAGCAGTTACTCGACTGAGACCCAGTACTTC.

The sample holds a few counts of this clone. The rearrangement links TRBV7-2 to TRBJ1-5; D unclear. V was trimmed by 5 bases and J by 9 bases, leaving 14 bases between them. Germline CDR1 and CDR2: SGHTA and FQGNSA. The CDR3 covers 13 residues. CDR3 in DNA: TGTGCCAGCAGCAACTCTAATTCTTTGCCCCAGCATTTT. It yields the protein CASSNSNSLPQHF.

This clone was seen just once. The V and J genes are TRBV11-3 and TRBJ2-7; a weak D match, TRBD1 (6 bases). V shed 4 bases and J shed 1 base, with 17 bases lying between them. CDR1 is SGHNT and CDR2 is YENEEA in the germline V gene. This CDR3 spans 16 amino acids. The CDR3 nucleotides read TGTGCCAGCAGCTCGCCTTGGGGACAACTTTCCTACGAGCAGTACTTC. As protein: CASSSPWGQLSYEQYF.

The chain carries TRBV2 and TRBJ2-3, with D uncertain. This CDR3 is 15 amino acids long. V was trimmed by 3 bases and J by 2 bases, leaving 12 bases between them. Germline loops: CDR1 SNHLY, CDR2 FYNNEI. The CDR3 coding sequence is TGTGCCAGCAGTGATACCTACTCATACACAGATACGCAGTATTTT. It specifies CASSDTYSYTDTQYF.

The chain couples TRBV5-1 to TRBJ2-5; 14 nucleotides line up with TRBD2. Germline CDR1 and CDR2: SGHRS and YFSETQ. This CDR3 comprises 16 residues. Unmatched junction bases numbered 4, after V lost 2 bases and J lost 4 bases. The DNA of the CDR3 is TGCGCCAGCAGCTTAGGGACTAGCGGGAGAGTAGAGACCCAGTACTTC. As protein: CASSLGTSGRVETQYF.

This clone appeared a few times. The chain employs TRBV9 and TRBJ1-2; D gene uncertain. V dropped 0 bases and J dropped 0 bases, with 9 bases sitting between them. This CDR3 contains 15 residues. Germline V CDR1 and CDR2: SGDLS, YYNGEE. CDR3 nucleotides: TGTGCCAGCAGCGTAGGGGCAGGCGCTAACTATGGCTACACCTTC. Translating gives CASSVGAGANYGYTF.

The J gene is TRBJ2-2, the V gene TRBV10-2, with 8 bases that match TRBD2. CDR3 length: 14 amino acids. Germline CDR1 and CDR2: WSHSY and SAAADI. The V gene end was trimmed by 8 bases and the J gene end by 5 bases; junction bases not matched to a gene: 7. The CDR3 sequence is CASAGGVITGELFF. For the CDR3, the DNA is TGCGCCAGCGCCGGGGGGGTAATTACCGGGGAGCTGTTTTTT.

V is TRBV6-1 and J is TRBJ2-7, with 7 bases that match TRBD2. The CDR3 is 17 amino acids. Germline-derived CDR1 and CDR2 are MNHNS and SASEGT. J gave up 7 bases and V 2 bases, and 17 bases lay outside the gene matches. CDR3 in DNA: TGTGCCAGCAGTGAAACCTTCCTCATGGCGGGAGCGAGAGAGCAGTACTTC. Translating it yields CASSETFLMAGAREQYF.